This paragraph reports one TCR beta chain. Per the study methods: Amplification of reference gene primers provided the estimated nucleated cell counts. The data were produced by immunoSEQ multiplex PCR, yet TCRdb's version contains in-frame clones alone and is incomplete. V, J and clone size derive from that table, while D and trimming were established from the DNA sequence. The table has 250,000 to 300,000 clones, 88% seen once. The V and J ends lost 4 bases and 5 bases respectively, with 18 bases between them. From germline, CDR1 is SGHRS and CDR2 YFSETQ. This CDR3 is 15 amino acids long. The data are from a study of blood T cell repertoires in COVID-19.

This TCR derives from a woman aged 30 to 39 who had recovered from COVID-19. The sequenced sample consisted of PBMCs or T cells enriched from blood (not recorded which). The V and J genes are TRBV5-1 and TRBJ1-2, with D perhaps matching TRBD1 (6 bases). The CDR3 sequence: CASSRMAGAGYGYTF. As DNA, the CDR3 is TGCGCCAGCAGCCGAATGGCAGGGGCTGGGTATGGCTACACCTTC.